Sequencing of this T cell receptor (beta chain) was carried out in a study of T-cell memory formation after mild COVID-19. This clonotype showed up just a few times. Its matching antigen is unknown. Notes on the study in general: Pre-infection memory held some responding clones, suggesting pre-existing cross-reactive T cells responded.

TCRdb re-called the 5' RACE reads with MiXCR, one entry per CDR3 protein. The table lists 360,000 or so distinct CDR3 sequences, 28% of them singletons. With 10 bases removed from V and 0 bases from J, the gap between germline ends came to 15 bases. The CDR3 consists of 15 residues. CDR1 is MNHEY and CDR2 is SMNVEV in the germline V gene (reference sequence). This sequence originates from an adult woman who had mild COVID-19 (a few samples of this study predate the infection). Cell type and time point are not known. The sequencing sample was made of PBMCs or a T cell subset sorted from them (not recorded which). The chain couples TRBV27 to TRBJ2-2; D is ambiguous. CDR3 loop: CATQRQLSNTGELFF. CDR3 in DNA: TGTGCCACCCAGCGACAACTCTCGAACACCGGGGAGCTGTTTTTT.